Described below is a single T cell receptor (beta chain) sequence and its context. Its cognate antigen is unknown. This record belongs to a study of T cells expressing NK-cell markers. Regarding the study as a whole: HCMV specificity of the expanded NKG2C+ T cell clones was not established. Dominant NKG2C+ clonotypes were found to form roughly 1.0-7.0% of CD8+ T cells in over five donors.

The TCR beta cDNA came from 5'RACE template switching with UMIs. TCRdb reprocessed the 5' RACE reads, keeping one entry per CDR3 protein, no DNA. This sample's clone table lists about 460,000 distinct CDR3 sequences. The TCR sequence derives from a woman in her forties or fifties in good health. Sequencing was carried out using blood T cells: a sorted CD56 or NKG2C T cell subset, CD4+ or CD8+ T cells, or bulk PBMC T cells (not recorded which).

The CDR3 region is CASSYGGASYEQYF. The rearrangement links TRBV6-2 or TRBV6-3 to TRBJ2-7. The CDR3 contains 14 residues. Per the germline V gene, CDR1 is MNHEY and CDR2 is SVGEGT.